These 19 T cell receptor beta chains share one sample of origin, sequenced in a study of T cells in Graves' hyperthyroidism and ophthalmopathy. Researchers took RNA transcripts and amplified the TCR beta CDR3 regions from them. When the TCR CDR3 underwent first-round RT-PCR, the HTBI primer set was used. MiXCR, applied by TCRdb to the multiplex PCR reads, yields one record per CDR3 protein. This sample yields under 700,000 distinct CDR3 sequences, of which around 17% are seen a single time; around a sixth belongs to the top ten. Sequencing was done on a sample of blood. The source is a woman aged 18 to 35 with Graves' hyperthyroidism.

This clonotype was counted between two and nine times. A much larger clone differs from this one at a single base, so this may be a read error. The gene calls are TRBV7-2 and TRBJ2-3; D might be TRBD1 (5 bases). Germline lookup yields CDR1 SGHTA and CDR2 FQGNSA. The length of the CDR3 is 16 residues. The CDR3 loop is CASSLVTLTFTGTQYF. CDR3 DNA: TGTGCCAGCAGCTTAGTTACACTAACCTTCACAGGTACGCAGTATTTT.

This clonotype was detected a few times. The chain combines TRBV7-2 with TRBJ2-7; 9 positions match TRBD1. With 4 bases clipped from V and 6 bases from J, the junction kept 10 bases outside the gene matches. The CDR3 consists of 15 residues. Germline V gene lookup returns CDR1 SGHTA and CDR2 FQGNSA. CDR3 protein: CASSSPGTGRGEQYF. Here the CDR3 DNA reads TGTGCCAGCAGCTCCCCCGGGACAGGGAGAGGCGAGCAGTACTTC.

This sequence joins TRBV9 and TRBJ2-1; TRBD2 aligns across 11 bases. The length of the CDR3 is 17 residues. Germline values: CDR1 SGDLS, CDR2 YYNGEE. Germline trimming cut 3 bases from V and 6 bases from J; bases unmatched to any gene: 11. The CDR3 protein is CASSERGVTSGANEQFF. CDR3 coding DNA: TGTGCCAGCAGCGAGAGGGGGGTGACTAGCGGGGCCAATGAGCAGTTCTTC.

This clonotype showed up just a few times. The chain joins TRBV29-1 to TRBJ1-1, with D hard to call. Germline V gene sequence: CDR1 SQVTM, CDR2 ANQGSEA. The V end was cut by 4 bases, the J end by 8 bases, with 14 bases between. This CDR3 comprises 12 residues. The CDR3 bases are TGCAGCGTTGGCTTTTTGGGTGTAGAAGCTTTCTTT. Protein: CSVGFLGVEAFF.

This clonotype was seen more than once but under ten times. The chain recombines TRBV30 with TRBJ1-5; no clear D. Trimming cost V 0 bases and J 0 bases, with 9 bases left between them. CDR3 size: 15 residues. Germline CDR1 is GTSNPN and CDR2 is SVGIG (reference sequence). The CDR3, as DNA: TGTGCCTGGAGTGTACGGTCCATTAGCAATCAGCCCCAGCATTTT. Protein sequence: CAWSVRSISNQPQHF.

Comment on this clonotype: A much larger clonotype is one base distant, so this may be a read error. CDR3 sequence reads: CASGFHMTALHTEAFF. The CDR3 region has the DNA TGTGCCAGCGGTTTTCACATGACAGCCCTGCACACTGAAGCTTTCTTT. The V call is TRBV28, the J call TRBJ1-1, with D maybe TRBD1 (5 bases). CDR1 and CDR2 from the germline V gene are MDHEN and SYDVKM. The CDR3 totals 16 residues. Full variable domain (outside the CDR3, taken from reference TRBV28 and TRBJ1-1): DVKVTQSSRYLVKRTGEKVFLECVQDMDHENMFWYRQDPGLGLRLIYFSYDVKMKEKGDIPEGYSVSREKKERFSLILESASTNQTSMYLCASGFHMTALHTEAFFGQGTRLTVV.

This clonotype was seen more than once but under ten times. The rearrangement joins TRBV28 to TRBJ2-2; D remains ambiguous. Germline CDR1 and CDR2: MDHEN and SYDVKM. This CDR3 region has 12 residues. The V gene lost 7 bases and the J gene lost 4 bases, with 7 bases spanning the gap. CDR3 sequence (DNA): TGTGCCAGCATGTGGGGCACCGGGGAGCTGTTTTTT. Its protein product is CASMWGTGELFF. Full variable domain (missing parts from reference TRBV28 and TRBJ2-2): DVKVTQSSRYLVKRTGEKVFLECVQDMDHENMFWYRQDPGLGLRLIYFSYDVKMKEKGDIPEGYSVSREKKERFSLILESASTNQTSMYLCASMWGTGELFFGEGSRLTVL.

The sample holds many counts of this clonotype. V usage is TRBV6-1 and J usage is TRBJ1-1, with D perhaps TRBD1 (5 bases). The germline V gene has CDR1 MNHNS and CDR2 SASEGT. Trimming stripped 11 bases from V and 5 bases from J, with 21 bases between. This CDR3 is built from 14 residues. The CDR3 nucleotides are TGTGCCGTTGCCGGGACGCCACGAGGGACTGAAGCTTTCTTT. It specifies CAVAGTPRGTEAFF.

This rearrangement joins TRBV7-8 to TRBJ1-4, with D tentatively TRBD1 (5 bases). The CDR3 extends over 16 amino acids. The V gene lost 5 bases and the J gene lost 0 bases, with 13 bases spanning the gap. Per the germline V gene, CDR1 is SGHVS and CDR2 is FQNEAQ. In nucleotides, the CDR3 is TGTGCCAGCAGCCGCGCCTCGGGGGCAACTAATGAAAAACTGTTTTTT. This translates into CASSRASGATNEKLFF.

This clonotype was seen at least ten times. This sequence joins TRBV12-3 or TRBV12-4 and TRBJ2-7; TRBD1 matches 9 bases. J lost 7 bases, V lost 5 bases, and 12 bases had no gene match. This CDR3 has 15 residues. The CDR3 DNA reads TGTGCCAGCAGTCCGGGACAGGGCCTCGGGTGGGAGCAGTACTTC. This gives the protein CASSPGQGLGWEQYF.

This chain links TRBV20-1 with TRBJ2-2, with TRBD2 matching 8 bases. V shed 2 bases, J shed 8 bases, and the junction held 16 bases outside the gene matches. Germline V gene sequence: CDR1 DFQATT, CDR2 SNEGSKA (reference sequence). The CDR3 loop spans 17 amino acids. Here the CDR3 DNA reads TGCAGTGCTAGATCGCCGCCGGGGGGGGACGTACCTGGGGAGCTGTTTTTT. The encoded protein is CSARSPPGGDVPGELFF.

This clonotype was found many times. The genes are TRBV7-9 and TRBJ1-2; 9 bases line up with TRBD1. Looked up from germline, CDR1 is SEHNR and CDR2 is FQNEAQ (reference sequence). CDR3 length: 16 amino acids. The V segment lost 4 bases and the J segment 3 bases; nucleotides outside the gene matches: 9. The CDR3 DNA follows: TGTGCCAGCAGCTCGGGACAGGGAAATCCTCACTATGGCTACACCTTC. Protein sequence: CASSSGQGNPHYGYTF.

Ten or more counts support this clonotype. The rearrangement uses TRBV20-1 and TRBJ2-7; D might be TRBD2 (5 bases). V was shortened by 3 bases and J by 4 bases, with 10 bases between the two germline ends. Germline V lookup: CDR1 DFQATT, CDR2 SNEGSKA (reference sequence). The CDR3 has 12 amino acids. Written as DNA, the CDR3 is TGCAGTGCTAGGGTGTCGGGATACGAGCAGTACTTC. Protein: CSARVSGYEQYF.

V gene TRBV4-3 combines with J gene TRBJ1-2, with 9 bases identical to TRBD1. The V segment lost 1 base and the J segment 2 bases; nucleotides outside the gene matches: 2. CDR1 is LGHNA, CDR2 YSLEER, per germline. This CDR3 is built from 15 residues. CDR3 in DNA: TGCGCCAGCAGCCAAGCGGGACAGGGAAACTATGGCTACACCTTC. Amino acids: CASSQAGQGNYGYTF.

This clonotype has ten or more counts. The rearrangement links TRBV6-1 to TRBJ2-7, with TRBD1 as a possible D gene (6 bases). V was trimmed by 5 bases and J by 5 bases, leaving 19 bases between them. The CDR3 loop spans 15 amino acids. CDR1 MNHNS and CDR2 SASEGT come from the germline V gene. CDR3 residues: CASSLGPGDKHEQYF. In DNA, the CDR3 is TGTGCCAGCAGTCTCGGGCCAGGGGATAAGCACGAGCAGTACTTC.

Comment on this clonotype: A much larger clonotype is one base distant, so this may be a read error. V and J are TRBV7-2 and TRBJ1-1; D is ambiguous. This CDR3 comprises 14 residues. Deletions cut 1 base from V and 3 bases from J, with 9 bases between. Germline CDR1 is SGHTA and CDR2 is FQGNSA. CDR3 DNA: TGTGCCAGCAGCTTAGTGGGGTCCGACACTGAAGCTTTCTTT. It specifies CASSLVGSDTEAFF.

This clonotype has a count of ten or more. V is TRBV28 and J is TRBJ1-4; tentatively, D is TRBD1 (5 bases). Germline CDR1 is MDHEN and CDR2 is SYDVKM. The V and J ends lost 5 bases and 6 bases respectively, with 19 bases between them. This CDR3 has 16 residues. CDR3 sequence (DNA): TGTGCCAGCAGTCCTATTGGGGGTACAGAGGATGAAAAACTGTTTTTT. Protein product: CASSPIGGTEDEKLFF.

The chain links TRBV13 to TRBJ1-6; 9 bases are a match to TRBD1. V was clipped by 4 bases and J by 10 bases; unmatched bases: 8. The CDR3 spans 15 residues. The germline gives CDR1 PRHDT, CDR2 FYEKMQ (reference sequence). CDR3 DNA sequence: TGTGCCAGCAGCTCGCTAAGGGGACAGGGATCACCCCTCCACTTT. Amino acid sequence: CASSSLRGQGSPLHF.

This clonotype has just a few counts. This rearrangement joins TRBV10-2 to TRBJ2-5; 9 bases match TRBD2. The junction had 5 bases not matched to a gene; V was cut back by 5 bases and J by 1 base. Germline assignment: CDR1 WSHSY and CDR2 SAAADI. The CDR3 spans 15 residues. CDR3 sequence reads: CASSLAGRSQETQYF. The CDR3 nucleotides read TGCGCCAGCAGTCTAGCGGGACGGAGCCAAGAGACCCAGTACTTC.